The rows below give T cell receptor beta chains drawn from one sample of a study of shared clonotypes between healthy human individuals. TCRdb keeps only in-frame clones here, not all; method: immunoSEQ multiplex PCR. The table lists around 940,000 clones, approximately 76% of them singletons. Sequenced sample: memory CD4+ T cells sorted from blood. Receptors were obtained from a man aged 18 to 29 in good health. The CDR3 runs from the conserved cysteine through the conserved F or W. Fields, in order: CDR3 protein, CDR3 DNA, D gene, V gene, J gene, clone size. The D gene is left open where the match is weak. Size tells how often a clone was seen (once, few, many) or the class of an expanded clone, and some rows leave it out.

CASSKMGVLYGYTF	TGTGCCAGCAGTAAGATGGGAGTCCTCTATGGCTACACCTTC	-	TRBV6-5	TRBJ1-2	-
CASSLSNTEAFF	TGTGCCAGCAGCTTATCGAACACTGAAGCTTTCTTT	-	TRBV7-8	TRBJ1-1	-
CASSLGPGQGHRETQYF	TGTGCCAGCAGTTTGGGCCCGGGACAGGGTCACCGGGAGACCCAGTACTTC	TRBD1	TRBV28	TRBJ2-5	many
CASSLEPGIGHEQYF	TGTGCCAGCAGCTTAGAGCCGGGAATCGGCCACGAGCAGTACTTC	-	TRBV7-2	TRBJ2-7	-
CASSPTVGRTNEKLFF	TGTGCCAGCAGCCCTACCGTAGGACGGACTAATGAAAAACTGTTTTTT	-	TRBV4-2	TRBJ1-4	few
CASSHKTGAGQPQHF	TGTGCCAGCAGCCATAAAACGGGGGCTGGTCAGCCCCAGCATTTT	-	TRBV11-2	TRBJ1-5	once
CASSLGQGWDTQYF	TGCGCCAGCAGCCTCGGGCAGGGGTGGGATACGCAGTATTTT	-	TRBV5-1	TRBJ2-3	-
CASSIQSSKGISYEQYF	TGTGCCAGTAGTATTCAGTCTAGCAAAGGAATCTCCTACGAGCAGTACTTC	-	TRBV19	TRBJ2-7	-
CASRGQGYGYTF	TGCGCCAGCAGGGGACAGGGATATGGCTACACCTTC	TRBD1	TRBV5-1	TRBJ1-2	-
CASRYLSGGELFF	TGTGCCAGTAGATACCTGAGCGGCGGGGAGCTGTTTTTT	-	TRBV19	TRBJ2-2	-
CASSFSNEKLFF	TGTGCCAGCAGCTTCAGCAATGAAAAACTGTTTTTT	-	TRBV5-5	TRBJ1-4	-
CASSYSTVGTGDGYTF	TGTGCCAGCAGTTACTCGACTGTCGGGACAGGGGATGGCTACACCTTC	TRBD1	TRBV6-5	TRBJ1-2	-
CASSSGQQETQYF	TGTGCCAGCAGTTCAGGACAGCAAGAGACCCAGTACTTC	-	TRBV28	TRBJ2-5	-
CASSEARALNYGYTF	TGTGCCAGCAGTGAAGCCAGGGCCCTCAACTATGGCTACACCTTC	-	TRBV6-1	TRBJ1-2	-
CASSLEVGTQYF	TGTGCCAGCAGCTTGGAGGTGGGGACCCAGTACTTC	-	TRBV7-8	TRBJ2-5	-
CASSRTSGGETQYF	TGTGCTAGCAGCCGGACTAGCGGAGGAGAGACCCAGTACTTC	TRBD2	TRBV7-7	TRBJ2-5	-
CASSIQGITQNYGYTF	TGTGCCAGTAGTATTCAGGGGATAACCCAGAACTATGGCTACACCTTC	-	TRBV19	TRBJ1-2	-
CASSLQDGDEQFF	TGCGCCAGCAGCCTACAAGACGGGGATGAGCAGTTCTTC	-	TRBV5-1	TRBJ2-1	-
CAWSGDRNYGYTF	TGTGCCTGGAGTGGCGACAGAAACTATGGCTACACCTTC	-	TRBV30	TRBJ1-2	-
CASRRRQGYNSPLHF	TGTGCCAGCAGACGCCGACAGGGCTATAATTCACCCCTCCACTTT	TRBD1	TRBV6-5	TRBJ1-6	-
CASSSSILETQYF	TGTGCCAGCAGCTCCTCGATCCTCGAGACGCAGTATTTT	-	TRBV7-3	TRBJ2-3	-
CASSASGLYEQYF	TGCGCCAGCAGTGCTAGCGGATTATACGAGCAGTACTTC	TRBD2	TRBV10-2	TRBJ2-7	-
CASSQDSSLGEAFF	TGCGCCAGCAGCCAAGATTCGTCATTGGGGGAAGCTTTCTTT	-	TRBV4-3	TRBJ1-1	-
CASSALEGNTEAFF	TGCGCCAGCAGCGCGTTGGAGGGAAACACTGAAGCTTTCTTT	-	TRBV5-1	TRBJ1-1	-
CASSSGQAIPTDTQYF	TGCGCCAGCAGCTCCGGACAGGCAATACCCACAGATACGCAGTATTTT	TRBD1	TRBV5-1	TRBJ2-3	-
CAWRSPGLNTEAFF	TGTGCCTGGAGAAGCCCAGGACTGAACACTGAAGCTTTCTTT	-	TRBV30	TRBJ1-1	-
CASRGGGLYGYTF	TGTGCCAGCAGAGGCGGGGGGCTATATGGCTACACCTTC	-	TRBV28	TRBJ1-2	once
CASRGQGASYEQYF	TGCGCCAGCAGGGGACAGGGGGCATCCTACGAGCAGTACTTC	TRBD1	TRBV5-1	TRBJ2-7	-
CASRAGQGFSSSYEQYF	TGTGCCAGCAGGGCGGGACAGGGGTTTTCAAGCTCCTACGAGCAGTACTTC	TRBD1	TRBV28	TRBJ2-7	-
CASSSHGEQYF	TGCGCCAGCAGCTCTCATGGCGAGCAGTACTTC	-	TRBV5-1	TRBJ2-7	few
CASSLMGPGELFF	TGTGCCAGCAGCTTAATGGGCCCCGGGGAGCTGTTTTTT	-	TRBV7-3	TRBJ2-2	-
CASSVGELAGGSYEQYF	TGTGCCAGCAGCGTAGGGGAACTAGCGGGAGGCTCCTACGAGCAGTACTTC	TRBD2	TRBV9	TRBJ2-7	-
CASSTGLAGGPSTGELFF	TGCGCCAGCAGCACAGGACTAGCGGGGGGGCCGAGCACCGGGGAGCTGTTTTTT	TRBD2	TRBV5-1	TRBJ2-2	-
CASSSSGTYQTNEQFF	TGTGCCAGCAGCTCCTCCGGGACATATCAGACAAATGAGCAGTTCTTC	-	TRBV7-2	TRBJ2-1	-
CASSLGGEGTDTQYF	TGTGCCAGCAGCTTAGGTGGGGAGGGCACAGATACGCAGTATTTT	-	TRBV7-2	TRBJ2-3	-
CASSESGGVYGYTF	TGCGCCAGCAGTGAGTCTGGGGGGGTCTATGGCTACACCTTC	-	TRBV10-2	TRBJ1-2	-
CASSERLGPLNQPQHF	TGTGCCAGCAGTGAGCGGTTAGGGCCACTAAATCAGCCCCAGCATTTT	-	TRBV6-1	TRBJ1-5	-
CASSRDFGQFF	TGTGCCAGCAGCCGGGACTTCGGGCAGTTCTTC	-	TRBV28	TRBJ2-1	-
CASSYSQGLYNSPLHF	TGTGCCAGCAGTTATTCGCAGGGGCTCTATAATTCACCCCTCCACTTT	-	TRBV6-5	TRBJ1-6	once
CASSQGGLAGGGTDTQYF	TGCGCCAGCAGCCAAGGGGGACTAGCGGGAGGGGGCACAGATACGCAGTATTTT	TRBD2	TRBV4-1	TRBJ2-3	-